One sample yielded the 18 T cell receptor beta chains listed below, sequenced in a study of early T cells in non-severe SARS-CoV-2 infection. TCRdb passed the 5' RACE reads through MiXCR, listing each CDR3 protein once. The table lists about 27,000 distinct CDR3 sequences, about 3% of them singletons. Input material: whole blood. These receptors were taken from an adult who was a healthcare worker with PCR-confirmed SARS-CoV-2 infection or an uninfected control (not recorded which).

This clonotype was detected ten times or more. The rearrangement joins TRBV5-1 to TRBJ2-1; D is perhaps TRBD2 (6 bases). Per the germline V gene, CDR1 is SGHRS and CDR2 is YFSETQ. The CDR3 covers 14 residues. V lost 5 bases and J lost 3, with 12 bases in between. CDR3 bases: TGCGCCAGCAGTAAGGGTAGCGGCTACAATGAGCAGTTCTTC. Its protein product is CASSKGSGYNEQFF. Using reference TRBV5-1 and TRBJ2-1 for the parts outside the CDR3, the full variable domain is KAGVTQTPRYLIKTRGQQVTLSCSPISGHRSVSWYQQTPGQGLQFLFEYFSETQRNKGNFPGRFSGRQFSNSRSEMNVSTLELGDSALYLCASSKGSGYNEQFFGPGTRLTVL.

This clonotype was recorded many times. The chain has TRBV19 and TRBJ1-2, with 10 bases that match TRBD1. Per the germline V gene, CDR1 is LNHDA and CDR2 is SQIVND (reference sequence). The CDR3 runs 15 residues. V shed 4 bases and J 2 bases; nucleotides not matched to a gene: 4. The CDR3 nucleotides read TGTGCCAGTAGTACCCGGGACAGGGGAAACTATGGCTACACCTTC. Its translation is CASSTRDRGNYGYTF.

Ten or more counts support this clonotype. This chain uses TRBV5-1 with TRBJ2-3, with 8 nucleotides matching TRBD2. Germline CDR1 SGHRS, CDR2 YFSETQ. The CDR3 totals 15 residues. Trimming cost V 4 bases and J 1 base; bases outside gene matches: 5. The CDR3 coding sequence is TGCGCCAGCAGCCAAGCGGGAGATCGCACAGATACGCAGTATTTT. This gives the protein CASSQAGDRTDTQYF.

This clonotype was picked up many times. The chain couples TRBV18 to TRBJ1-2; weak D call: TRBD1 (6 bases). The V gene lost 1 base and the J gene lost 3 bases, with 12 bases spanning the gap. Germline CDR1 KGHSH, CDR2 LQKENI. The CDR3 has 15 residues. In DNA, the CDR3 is TGTGCCAGCTCACCACGAGCCGGGACATACTATGGCTACACCTTC. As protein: CASSPRAGTYYGYTF.

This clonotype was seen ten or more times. CDR3 region: CASSVRLGLDTGELFF. The CDR3 nucleotides are TGTGCCAGCAGCGTACGCTTGGGCCTCGACACCGGGGAGCTGTTTTTT. V is TRBV9 and J is TRBJ2-2; D is unresolved. The V end lost 1 base, the J end lost 3 bases, and 13 bases lay between the germline ends. The CDR3 consists of 16 residues. Germline CDR1 is SGDLS and CDR2 is YYNGEE.

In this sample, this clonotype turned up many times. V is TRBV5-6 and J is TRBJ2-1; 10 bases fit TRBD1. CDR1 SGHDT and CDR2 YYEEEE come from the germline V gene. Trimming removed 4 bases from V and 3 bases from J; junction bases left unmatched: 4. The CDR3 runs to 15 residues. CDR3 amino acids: CASSAGTGVYNEQFF. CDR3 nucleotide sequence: TGTGCCAGCAGCGCCGGGACAGGGGTCTACAATGAGCAGTTCTTC.

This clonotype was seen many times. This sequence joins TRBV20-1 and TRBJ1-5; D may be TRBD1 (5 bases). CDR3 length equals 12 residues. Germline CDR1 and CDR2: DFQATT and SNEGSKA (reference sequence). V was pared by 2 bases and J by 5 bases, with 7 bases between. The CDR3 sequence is CSARLGDQPQHF. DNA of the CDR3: TGCAGTGCTAGATTGGGGGATCAGCCCCAGCATTTT.

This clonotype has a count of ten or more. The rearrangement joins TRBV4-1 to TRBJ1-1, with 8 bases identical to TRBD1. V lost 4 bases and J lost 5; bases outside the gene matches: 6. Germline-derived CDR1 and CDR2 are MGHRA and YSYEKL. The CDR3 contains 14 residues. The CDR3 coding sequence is TGCGCCAGCAGCCTCAAGACAGGGGAAACTGAAGCTTTCTTT. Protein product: CASSLKTGETEAFF.

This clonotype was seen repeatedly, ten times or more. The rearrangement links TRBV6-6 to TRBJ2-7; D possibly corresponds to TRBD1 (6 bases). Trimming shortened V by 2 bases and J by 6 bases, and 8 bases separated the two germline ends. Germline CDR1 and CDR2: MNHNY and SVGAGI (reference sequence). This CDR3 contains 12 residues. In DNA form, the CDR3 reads TGTGCCAGCAGTTACGGGACATCCGAGCAGTACGTC. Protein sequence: CASSYGTSEQYV.

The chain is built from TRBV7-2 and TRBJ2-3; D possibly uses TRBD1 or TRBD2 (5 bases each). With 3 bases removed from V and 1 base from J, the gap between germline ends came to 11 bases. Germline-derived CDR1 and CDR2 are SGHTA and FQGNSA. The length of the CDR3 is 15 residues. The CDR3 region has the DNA TGTGCCAGCAGCTTCTATCGAGGGGGCACAGATACGCAGTATTTT. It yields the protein CASSFYRGGTDTQYF.

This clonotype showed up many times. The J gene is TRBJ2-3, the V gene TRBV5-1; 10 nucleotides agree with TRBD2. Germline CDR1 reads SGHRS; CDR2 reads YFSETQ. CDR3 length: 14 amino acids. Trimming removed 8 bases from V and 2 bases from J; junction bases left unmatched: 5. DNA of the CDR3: TGCGCCAGGAAGCGGGGGGGCCTCACAGATACGCAGTATTTT. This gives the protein CARKRGGLTDTQYF.

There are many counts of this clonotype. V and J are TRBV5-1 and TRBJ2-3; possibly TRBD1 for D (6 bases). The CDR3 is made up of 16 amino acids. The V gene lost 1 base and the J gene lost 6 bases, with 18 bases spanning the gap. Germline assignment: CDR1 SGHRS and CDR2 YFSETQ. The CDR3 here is CASSLRGQAQGDTQYF. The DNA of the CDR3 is TGCGCCAGCAGCTTGCGGGGTCAGGCCCAGGGGGATACGCAGTATTTT.

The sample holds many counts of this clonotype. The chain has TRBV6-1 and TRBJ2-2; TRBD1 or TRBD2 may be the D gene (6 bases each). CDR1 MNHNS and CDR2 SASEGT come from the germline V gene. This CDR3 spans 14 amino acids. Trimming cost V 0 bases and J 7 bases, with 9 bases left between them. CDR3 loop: CASSEAGGGGELFF. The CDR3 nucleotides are TGTGCCAGCAGTGAAGCGGGGGGCGGCGGGGAGCTGTTTTTT.

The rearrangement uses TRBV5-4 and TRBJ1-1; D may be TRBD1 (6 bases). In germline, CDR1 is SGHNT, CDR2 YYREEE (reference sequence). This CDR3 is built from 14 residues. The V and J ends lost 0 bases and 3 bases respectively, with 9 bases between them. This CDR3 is CASSLGTGYTEAFF. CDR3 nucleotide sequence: TGTGCCAGCAGCTTGGGAACAGGGTACACTGAAGCTTTCTTT. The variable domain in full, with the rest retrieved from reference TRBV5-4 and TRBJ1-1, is ETGVTQSPTHLIKTRGQQVTLRCSSQSGHNTVSWYQQALGQGPQFIFQYYREEENGRGNFPPRFSGLQFPNYSSELNVNALELDDSALYLCASSLGTGYTEAFFGQGTRLTVV.

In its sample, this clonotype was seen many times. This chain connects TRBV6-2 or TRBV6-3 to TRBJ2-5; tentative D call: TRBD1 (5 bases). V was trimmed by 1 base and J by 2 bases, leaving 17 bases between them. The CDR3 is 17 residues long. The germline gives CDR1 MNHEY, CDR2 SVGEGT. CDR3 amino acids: CASSYLGRAGPQETQYF. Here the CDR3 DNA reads TGTGCCAGCAGTTACTTAGGCCGGGCAGGGCCACAAGAGACCCAGTACTTC.

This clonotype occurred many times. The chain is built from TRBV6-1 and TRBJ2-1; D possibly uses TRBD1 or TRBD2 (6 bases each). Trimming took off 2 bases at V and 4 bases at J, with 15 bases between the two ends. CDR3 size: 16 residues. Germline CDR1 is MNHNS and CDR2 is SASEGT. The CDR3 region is CASSEFKGGPYNEQFF. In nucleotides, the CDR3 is TGTGCCAGCAGTGAATTTAAGGGGGGACCATACAATGAGCAGTTCTTC.

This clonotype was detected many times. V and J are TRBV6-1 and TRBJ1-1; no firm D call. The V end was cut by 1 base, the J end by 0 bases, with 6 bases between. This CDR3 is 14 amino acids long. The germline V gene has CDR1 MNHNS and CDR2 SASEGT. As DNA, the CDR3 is TGTGCCAGCAGTGAAGGTAACATGAACACTGAAGCTTTCTTT. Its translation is CASSEGNMNTEAFF.

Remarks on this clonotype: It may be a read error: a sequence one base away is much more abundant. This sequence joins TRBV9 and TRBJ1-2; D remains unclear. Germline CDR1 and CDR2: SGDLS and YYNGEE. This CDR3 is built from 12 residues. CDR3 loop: CVSSVDEYGYTF. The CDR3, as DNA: TGTGTCAGCAGCGTAGACGAATATGGCTACACCTTC.